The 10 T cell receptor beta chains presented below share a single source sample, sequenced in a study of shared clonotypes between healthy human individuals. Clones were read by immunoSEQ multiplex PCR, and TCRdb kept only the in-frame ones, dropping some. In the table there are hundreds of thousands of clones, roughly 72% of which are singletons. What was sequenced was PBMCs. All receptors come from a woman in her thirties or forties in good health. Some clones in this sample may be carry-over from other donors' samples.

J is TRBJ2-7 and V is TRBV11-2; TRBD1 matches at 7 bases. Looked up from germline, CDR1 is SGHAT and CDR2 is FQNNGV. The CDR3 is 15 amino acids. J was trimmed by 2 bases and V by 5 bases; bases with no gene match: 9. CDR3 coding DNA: TGTGCCAGCAGCCCTCACCGGGACAGCACCTACGAGCAGTACTTC. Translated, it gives CASSPHRDSTYEQYF.

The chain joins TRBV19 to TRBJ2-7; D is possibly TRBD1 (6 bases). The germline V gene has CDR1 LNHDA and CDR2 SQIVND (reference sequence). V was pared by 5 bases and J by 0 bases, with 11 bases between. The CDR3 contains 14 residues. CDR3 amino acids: CASSGQKSSYEQYF. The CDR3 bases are TGTGCCAGTAGTGGACAGAAGAGCTCCTACGAGCAGTACTTC.

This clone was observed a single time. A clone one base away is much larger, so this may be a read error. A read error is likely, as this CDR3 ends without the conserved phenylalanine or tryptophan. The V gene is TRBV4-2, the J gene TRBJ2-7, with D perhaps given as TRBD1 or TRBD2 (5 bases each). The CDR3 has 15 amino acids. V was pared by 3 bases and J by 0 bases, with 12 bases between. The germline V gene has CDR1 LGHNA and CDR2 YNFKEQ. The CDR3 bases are TGTGCCAGCAGCCAGGGGGTAGCAGACTCCTACGAGCAGTACCTC. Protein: CASSQGVADSYEQYL.

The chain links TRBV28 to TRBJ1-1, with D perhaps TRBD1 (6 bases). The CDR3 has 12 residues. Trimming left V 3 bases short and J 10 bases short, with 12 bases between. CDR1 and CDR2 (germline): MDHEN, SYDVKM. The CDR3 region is CASSFGVGAAFF. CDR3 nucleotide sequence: TGTGCCAGCAGTTTCGGAGTGGGGGCAGCTTTCTTT.

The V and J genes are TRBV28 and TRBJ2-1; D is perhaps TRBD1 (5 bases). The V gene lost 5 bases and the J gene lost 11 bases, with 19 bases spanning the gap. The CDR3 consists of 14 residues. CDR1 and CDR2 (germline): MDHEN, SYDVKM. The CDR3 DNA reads TGTGCCAGCAGTCTCAAGGGCGGACACATAAAGCAGTTCTTC. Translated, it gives CASSLKGGHIKQFF.

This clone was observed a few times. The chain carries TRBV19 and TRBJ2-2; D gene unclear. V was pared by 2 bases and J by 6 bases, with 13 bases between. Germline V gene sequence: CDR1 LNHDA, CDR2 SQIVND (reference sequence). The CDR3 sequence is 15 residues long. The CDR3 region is CASSISWTYPGELFF. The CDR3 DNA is TGTGCCAGTAGTATATCGTGGACCTACCCCGGGGAGCTGTTTTTT. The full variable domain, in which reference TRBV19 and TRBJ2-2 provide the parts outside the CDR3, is DGGITQSPKYLFRKEGQNVTLSCEQNLNHDAMYWYRQDPGQGLRLIYYSQIVNDFQKGDIAEGYSVSREKKESFPLTVTSAQKNPTAFYLCASSISWTYPGELFFGEGSRLTVL.

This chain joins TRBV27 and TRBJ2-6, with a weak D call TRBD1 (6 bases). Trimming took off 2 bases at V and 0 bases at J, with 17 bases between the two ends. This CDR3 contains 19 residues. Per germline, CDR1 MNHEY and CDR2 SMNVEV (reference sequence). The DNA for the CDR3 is TGTGCCAGCAGTTTACAGTACAGGGTTTGGGGCTCTGGGGCCAACGTCCTGACTTTC. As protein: CASSLQYRVWGSGANVLTF. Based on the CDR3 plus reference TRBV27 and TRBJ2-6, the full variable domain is EAQVTQNPRYLITVTGKKLTVTCSQNMNHEYMSWYRQDPGLGLRQIYYSMNVEVTDKGDVPEGYKVSRKEKRNFPLILESPSPNQTSLYFCASSLQYRVWGSGANVLTFGAGSRLTVL.

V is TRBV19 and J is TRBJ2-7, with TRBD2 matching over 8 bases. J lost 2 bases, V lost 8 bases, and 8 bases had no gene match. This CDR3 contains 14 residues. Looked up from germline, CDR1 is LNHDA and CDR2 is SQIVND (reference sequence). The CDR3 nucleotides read TGTGCCAGTTCCCCCGGGGGGGGAACCTACGAGCAGTACTTC. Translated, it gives CASSPGGGTYEQYF.

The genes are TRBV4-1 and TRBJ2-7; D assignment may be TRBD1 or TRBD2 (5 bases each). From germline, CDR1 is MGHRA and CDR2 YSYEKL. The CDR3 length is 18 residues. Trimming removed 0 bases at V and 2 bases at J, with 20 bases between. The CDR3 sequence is CASSQDEGLGRVPYEQYF. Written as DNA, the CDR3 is TGCGCCAGCAGCCAAGATGAAGGTTTGGGGCGGGTCCCCTACGAGCAGTACTTC.

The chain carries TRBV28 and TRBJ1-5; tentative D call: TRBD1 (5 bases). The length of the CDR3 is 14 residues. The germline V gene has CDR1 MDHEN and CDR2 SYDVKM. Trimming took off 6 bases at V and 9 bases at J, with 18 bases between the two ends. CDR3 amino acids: CASSRRQGLLPQHF. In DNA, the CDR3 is TGTGCCAGCAGCCGAAGGCAGGGTCTTTTGCCCCAGCATTTT.